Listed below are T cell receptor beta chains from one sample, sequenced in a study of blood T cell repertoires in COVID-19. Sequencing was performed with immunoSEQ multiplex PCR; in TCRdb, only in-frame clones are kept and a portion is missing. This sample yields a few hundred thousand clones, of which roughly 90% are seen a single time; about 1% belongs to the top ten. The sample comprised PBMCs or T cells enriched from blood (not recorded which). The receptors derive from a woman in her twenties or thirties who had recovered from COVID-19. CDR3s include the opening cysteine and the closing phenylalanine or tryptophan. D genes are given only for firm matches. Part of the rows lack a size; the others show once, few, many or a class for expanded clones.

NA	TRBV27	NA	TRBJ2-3	CASSLRGSWTDTQYF	TGTGCCAGCAGTTTAAGGGGTAGTTGGACAGATACGCAGTATTTT
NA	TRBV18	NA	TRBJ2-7	CASSPGGATHYEQYF	TGTGCCAGCTCACCCGGCGGGGCGACCCACTACGAGCAGTACTTC
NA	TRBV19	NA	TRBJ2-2	CASPGNTGELFF	TGTGCCAGTCCAGGGAACACCGGGGAGCTGTTTTTT
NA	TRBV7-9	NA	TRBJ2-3	CASSPTSTDTQYF	TGTGCCAGCAGCCCCACTAGCACAGATACGCAGTATTTT
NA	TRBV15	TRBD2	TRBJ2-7	CATSRDSGGAREQYF	TGTGCCACCAGCAGAGATAGCGGGGGGGCGAGAGAGCAGTACTTC
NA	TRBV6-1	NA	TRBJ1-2	CASSEGGRANYGYTF	TGTGCCAGCAGTGAAGGGGGCAGGGCAAACTATGGCTACACCTTC
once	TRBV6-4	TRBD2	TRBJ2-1	CASSNSGRVYEQFF	TGTGCCAGCAGCAATAGCGGGAGAGTGTACGAGCAGTTCTTC
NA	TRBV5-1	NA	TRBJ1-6	CASSLQQGENSPLHF	TGCGCCAGCAGCCTCCAACAGGGTGAGAATTCACCCCTCCACTTT
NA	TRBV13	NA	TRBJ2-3	CASSLGSPIPGTQYF	TGTGCCAGCAGCTTAGGTTCGCCTATTCCGGGTACGCAGTATTTT
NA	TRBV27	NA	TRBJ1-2	CASSFRPNYGYTF	TGTGCCAGCAGTTTTCGTCCTAACTATGGCTACACCTTC
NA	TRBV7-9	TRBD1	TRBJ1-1	CASTRGTGDTEAFF	TGTGCCAGCACCCGGGGGACAGGGGACACTGAAGCTTTCTTT
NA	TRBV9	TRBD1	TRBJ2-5	CASSVGTGRETQYF	TGTGCCAGCAGCGTAGGGACAGGGAGGGAGACCCAGTACTTC
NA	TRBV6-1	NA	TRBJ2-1	CASSEPGLPNNEQFF	TGTGCCAGCAGTGAACCGGGACTCCCAAACAATGAGCAGTTCTTC
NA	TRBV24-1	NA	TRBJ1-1	CATSTPENTEAFF	TGTGCCACCAGCACCCCAGAGAACACTGAAGCTTTCTTT
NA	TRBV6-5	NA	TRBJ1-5	CATRVAYEGPQHF	TGTGCCACCAGGGTTGCATATGAGGGGCCCCAGCATTTT
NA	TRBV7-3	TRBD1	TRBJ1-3	CASSLIPLGQGANTIYF	TGTGCCAGCAGCTTAATTCCCCTGGGACAGGGTGCAAACACCATATATTTT
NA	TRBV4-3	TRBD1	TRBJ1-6	CASSQQGTGLNSPLHF	TGCGCCAGCAGCCAACAGGGGACAGGGTTGAATTCACCCCTCCACTTT
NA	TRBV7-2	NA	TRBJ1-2	CASSSSGGTYGYTF	TGTGCCAGCAGCTCCAGTGGCGGGACCTATGGCTACACCTTC
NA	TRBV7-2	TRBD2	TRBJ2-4	CASSLTAGGPIQYF	TGTGCCAGCAGCTTAACAGCGGGGGGGCCCATTCAGTACTTC
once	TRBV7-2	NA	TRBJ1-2	CASSLVGVGRGTGYTF	TGTGCCAGCAGCTTAGTCGGAGTCGGCAGGGGTACAGGCTACACCTTC
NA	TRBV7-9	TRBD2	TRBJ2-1	CASSLAGGPGYNEQFF	TGTGCCAGCAGCTTGGCGGGAGGGCCGGGGTACAATGAGCAGTTCTTC
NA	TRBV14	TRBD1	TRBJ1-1	CASSTNTGVTEAFF	TGTGCCAGCAGCACGAATACAGGGGTCACTGAAGCTTTCTTT
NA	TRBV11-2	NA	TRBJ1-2	CASSLDLANRGGYTF	TGTGCCAGCAGCTTAGATTTGGCCAACCGGGGTGGCTACACCTTC
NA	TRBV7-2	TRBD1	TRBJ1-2	CASSEYAAGGGYGYTF	TGTGCCAGCAGCGAGTACGCTGCAGGGGGTGGCTATGGCTACACCTTC
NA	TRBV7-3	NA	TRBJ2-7	CASSLGTLYEQYF	TGTGCCAGCAGCCTGGGGACACTCTACGAGCAGTACTTC
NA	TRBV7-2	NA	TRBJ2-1	CASSSTGPSYNEQFF	TGTGCCAGCAGCTCTACAGGGCCGTCCTACAATGAGCAGTTCTTC
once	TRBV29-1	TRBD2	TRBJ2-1	CSVHGREGLFEQFF	TGCAGCGTCCATGGGCGGGAGGGCCTGTTTGAGCAGTTCTTC
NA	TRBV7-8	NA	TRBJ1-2	CASSLLTGLGYTF	TGTGCCAGCAGCTTGCTGACAGGTCTTGGCTACACCTTC
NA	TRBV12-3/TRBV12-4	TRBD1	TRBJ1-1	CASSRQGDTEAFF	TGTGCCAGCAGCCGACAGGGAGACACTGAAGCTTTCTTT
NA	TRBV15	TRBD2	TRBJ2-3	CATSRDRGGTDTQYF	TGTGCCACCAGCAGAGATCGGGGGGGCACAGATACGCAGTATTTT
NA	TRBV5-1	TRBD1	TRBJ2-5	CASSEGQSWLETQYF	TGCGCCAGCAGCGAGGGACAGTCCTGGCTTGAGACCCAGTACTTC
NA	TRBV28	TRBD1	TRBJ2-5	CASTILGQGQETQYF	TGTGCCAGCACGATTCTTGGACAGGGGCAAGAGACCCAGTACTTC
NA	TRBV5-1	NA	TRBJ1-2	CASSSNRESYTF	TGCGCCAGCAGCTCGAACAGGGAGAGCTACACCTTC
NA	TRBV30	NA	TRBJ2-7	CAWSDGSSYEQYF	TGTGCCTGGAGTGACGGGTCCTCCTACGAGCAGTACTTC
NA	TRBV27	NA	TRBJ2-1	CASSFQGLGEQFF	TGTGCCAGCAGTTTTCAGGGGTTGGGGGAGCAGTTCTTC
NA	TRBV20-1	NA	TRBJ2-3	CSATVDTQYF	TGCAGTGCTACTGTAGATACGCAGTATTTT
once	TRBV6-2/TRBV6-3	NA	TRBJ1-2	CASSKPTRGYTF	TGTGCCAGCAGTAAACCGACGCGGGGCTACACCTTC
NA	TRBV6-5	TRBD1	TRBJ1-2	CASTRGESNGYTF	TGTGCCAGCACCAGGGGGGAGAGTAATGGCTACACCTTC
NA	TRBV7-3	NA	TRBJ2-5	CASSLNGVRETQYF	TGTGCCAGCAGCTTAAATGGTGTACGGGAGACCCAGTACTTC
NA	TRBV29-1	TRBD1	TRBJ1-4	CSVRDSPNEKLFF	TGCAGCGTCCGGGACAGCCCAAATGAAAAACTGTTTTTT
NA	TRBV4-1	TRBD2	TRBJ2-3	CASSQSQTSGGHTDTQYF	TGCGCCAGCAGCCAAAGCCAGACTAGCGGGGGACACACAGATACGCAGTATTTT
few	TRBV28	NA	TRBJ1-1	CASSRKPGRNTEAFF	TGTGCCAGCAGCCGCAAACCGGGGAGGAACACTGAAGCTTTCTTT
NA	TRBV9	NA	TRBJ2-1	CASSVGGSFFSYNEQFF	TGTGCCAGCAGCGTGGGGGGAAGCTTTTTTTCCTACAATGAGCAGTTCTTC
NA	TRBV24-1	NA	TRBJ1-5	CATSVSVNQPQHF	TGTGCCACCAGCGTATCAGTCAATCAGCCCCAGCATTTT
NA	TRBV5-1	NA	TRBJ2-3	CASSGGTARTDTQYF	TGCGCCAGCAGCGGGGGGACAGCACGCACAGATACGCAGTATTTT
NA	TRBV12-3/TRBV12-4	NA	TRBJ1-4	CASMQGGNEKLFF	TGTGCCAGCATGCAGGGTGGCAATGAAAAACTGTTTTTT
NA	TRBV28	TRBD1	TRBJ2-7	CASSLQGAGYEQYF	TGTGCCAGCAGTTTACAGGGGGCGGGCTACGAGCAGTACTTC
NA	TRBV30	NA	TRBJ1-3	CAWDAEAASRWGNTIYF	TGTGCCTGGGATGCGGAGGCAGCCTCACGGTGGGGAAACACCATATATTTT
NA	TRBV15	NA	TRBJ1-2	CATSRSGQGSLRGYTF	TGTGCCACCAGCCGTTCAGGGCAGGGTAGCCTGAGAGGCTACACCTTC
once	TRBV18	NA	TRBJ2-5	CASSPLQGQETQYF	TGTGCCAGCTCACCACTGCAGGGGCAGGAGACCCAGTACTTC
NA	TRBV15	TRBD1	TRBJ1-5	CATSRGGYWLSTGHQPQHF	TGTGCCACCAGCAGAGGGGGTTATTGGCTTTCGACAGGGCATCAGCCCCAGCATTTT
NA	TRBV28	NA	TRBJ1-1	CASRGGGTEAFF	TGTGCCAGCAGGGGGGGAGGGACTGAAGCTTTCTTT
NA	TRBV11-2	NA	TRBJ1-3	CASSLNRLSGNTIYF	TGTGCCAGCAGCTTGAACCGACTCTCTGGAAACACCATATATTTT
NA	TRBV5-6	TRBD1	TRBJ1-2	CASSPPWDSYGYTF	TGTGCCAGCAGCCCCCCCTGGGACAGCTATGGCTACACCTTC